Many counts were recorded for the clone carrying this TCR beta chain. Its target is not known. The CDR3 sequence is 10 residues long. Trimming took off 3 bases at V and 5 bases at J, with 3 bases between the two ends. The germline V gene has CDR1 DFQATT and CDR2 SNEGSKA (reference sequence). Researchers reported that TCR beta cDNA libraries carried unique molecular identifiers. TCRdb independently ran MiXCR on the PCR reads; one entry per CDR3 protein. In the table there are about half a million distinct CDR3 sequences, less than 45% of which are singletons. The data stem from a study of post-analysis software for immune sequencing data. Study-wide points: By F measure, strong co-clustering occurred among samples prepared in the same batch. Those with multiple sclerosis, the patient group, showed significantly lower normalized Chao1 diversity than controls. The study found TRBV5-6, TRBV5-1 and TRBV20-1 among a handful of TRBV segments more frequent in patients than controls.

This chain joins TRBV20-1 and TRBJ2-3; D remains unclear. The sequence came from a girl aged 5 to 17 with multiple sclerosis. Sequenced material: blood. The CDR3 sequence: CSASGDTQYF. DNA of the CDR3: TGCAGTGCTAGCGGAGATACGCAGTATTTT.